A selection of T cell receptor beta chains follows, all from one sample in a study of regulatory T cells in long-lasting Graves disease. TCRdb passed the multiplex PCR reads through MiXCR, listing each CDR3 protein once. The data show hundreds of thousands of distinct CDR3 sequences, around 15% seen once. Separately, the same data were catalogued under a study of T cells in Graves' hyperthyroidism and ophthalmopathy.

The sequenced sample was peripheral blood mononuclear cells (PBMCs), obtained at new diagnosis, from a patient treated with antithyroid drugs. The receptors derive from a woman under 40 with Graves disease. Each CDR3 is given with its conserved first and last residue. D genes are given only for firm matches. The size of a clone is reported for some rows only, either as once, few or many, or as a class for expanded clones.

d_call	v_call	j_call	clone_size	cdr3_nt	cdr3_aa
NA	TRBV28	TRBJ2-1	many	TGTGCCAGCAGTTTATCTCCTCCCCTGGGTGAGCAGTTCTTC	CASSLSPPLGEQFF
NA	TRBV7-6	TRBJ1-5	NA	TGTGCCAGCAGCTTAGAGGCGACCCCCCGTCAGCCCCAGCATTTT	CASSLEATPRQPQHF
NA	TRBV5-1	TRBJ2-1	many	TGCGCCAGCAGCCCGGCTCCGCTAAATGAGCAGTTCTTC	CASSPAPLNEQFF
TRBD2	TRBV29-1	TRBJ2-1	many	TGCAGCGTTTTAAGAGGGACTAGCGGGCCAGATGAGCAGTTCTTC	CSVLRGTSGPDEQFF
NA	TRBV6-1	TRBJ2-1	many	TGTGCCAGCAGAAAAAGCGGAGCCTACAATGAGCAGTTCTTC	CASRKSGAYNEQFF
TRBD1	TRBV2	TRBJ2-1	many	TGTGCCAGCAGGGGCATGCAGGGGGCCAACTCGCACAATGAGCAGTTCTTC	CASRGMQGANSHNEQFF
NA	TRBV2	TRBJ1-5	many	TGTGCCAGCAGTTTTGGTCAGTCTCCCAGTCAGCCCCAGCATTTT	CASSFGQSPSQPQHF
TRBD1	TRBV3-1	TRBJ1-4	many	TGTGCCAGCAGCCACAACAGGGGGCGAACTAATGAAAAACTGTTTTTT	CASSHNRGRTNEKLFF
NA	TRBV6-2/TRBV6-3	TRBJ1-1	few	TGTGCCAGCACGCGAATGGGGGTGAACACTGAAGCTTTCTTT	CASTRMGVNTEAFF
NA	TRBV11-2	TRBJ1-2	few	TGTGCCAGCAGCAAAGTCAGGGGACGTAACTATGGCTACACCTTC	CASSKVRGRNYGYTF
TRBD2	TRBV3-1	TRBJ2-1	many	TGTGCCAGCAGCCAAGCAAGTTGGGGACTAGCGGGTGAGCAGTTCTTC	CASSQASWGLAGEQFF
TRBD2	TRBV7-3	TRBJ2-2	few	TGTGCCAGCAGCTTACTAGCGGGAGTAGTTCCCGGGGAGCTGTTTTTT	CASSLLAGVVPGELFF
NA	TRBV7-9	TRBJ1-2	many	TGTGCCAGCAGCCCAGGAGAAGGGATCGATGGCTACACCTTC	CASSPGEGIDGYTF
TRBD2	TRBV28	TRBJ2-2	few	TGTGCCAGCAGTTTAGGGGGACTAGCGGGAGACACCGGGGAGCTGTTTTTT	CASSLGGLAGDTGELFF